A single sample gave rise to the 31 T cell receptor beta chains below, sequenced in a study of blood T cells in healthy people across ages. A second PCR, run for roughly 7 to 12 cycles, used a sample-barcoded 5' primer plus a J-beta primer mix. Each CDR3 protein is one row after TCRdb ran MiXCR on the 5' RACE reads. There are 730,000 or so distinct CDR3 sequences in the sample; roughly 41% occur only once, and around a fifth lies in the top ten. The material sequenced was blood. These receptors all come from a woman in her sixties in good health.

In DNA, the CDR3 is TGTGCCAGCAGTACAGGGGGCGGGAGGGCCCACAATGAGCAGTACTTC. It is translated as CASSTGGGRAHNEQYF. This chain connects TRBV28 to TRBJ2-5; D tentatively reads TRBD1 or TRBD2 (9 bases each). The V and J ends lost 5 bases and 11 bases respectively, with 27 bases between them. Looked up from germline, CDR1 is MDHEN and CDR2 is SYDVKM. The CDR3 is 16 residues long.

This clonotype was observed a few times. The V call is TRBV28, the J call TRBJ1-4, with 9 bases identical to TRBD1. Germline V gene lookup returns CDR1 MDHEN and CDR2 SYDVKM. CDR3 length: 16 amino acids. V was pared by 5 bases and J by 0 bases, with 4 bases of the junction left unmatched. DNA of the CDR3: TGTGCCAGCAGTCGGACAGGGGCCGCAACTAATGAAAAACTGTTTTTT. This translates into CASSRTGAATNEKLFF.

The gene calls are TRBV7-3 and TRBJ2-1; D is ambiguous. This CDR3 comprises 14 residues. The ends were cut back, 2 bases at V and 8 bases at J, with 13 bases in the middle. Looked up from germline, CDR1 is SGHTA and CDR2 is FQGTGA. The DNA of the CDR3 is TGTGCCAGCAGCTTAGATGGTAGTCTCTATGAGCAGTTCTTC. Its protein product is CASSLDGSLYEQFF.

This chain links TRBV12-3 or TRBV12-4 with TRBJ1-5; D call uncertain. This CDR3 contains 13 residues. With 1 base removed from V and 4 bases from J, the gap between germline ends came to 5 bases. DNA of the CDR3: TGTGCCAGCAGTTTAGGGGAAAATCAGCCCCAGCATTTT. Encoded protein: CASSLGENQPQHF.

This CDR3 reads CASSLDRTGEATEAFF. The CDR3 DNA follows: TGCGCCAGCAGCTTGGATAGGACAGGGGAAGCGACTGAAGCTTTCTTT. The chain combines TRBV5-1 with TRBJ1-1; 9 bases match TRBD1. The length of the CDR3 is 16 residues. The germline gives CDR1 SGHRS, CDR2 YFSETQ. V lost 0 bases and J lost 5; bases outside the gene matches: 8.

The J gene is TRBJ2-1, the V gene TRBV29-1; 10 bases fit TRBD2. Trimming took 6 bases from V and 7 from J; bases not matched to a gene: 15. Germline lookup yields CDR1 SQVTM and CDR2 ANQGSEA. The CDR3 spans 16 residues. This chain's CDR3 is CSVKDRALAGSNEQFF. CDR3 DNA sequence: TGCAGCGTCAAGGACAGGGCACTAGCGGGGTCGAATGAGCAGTTCTTC.

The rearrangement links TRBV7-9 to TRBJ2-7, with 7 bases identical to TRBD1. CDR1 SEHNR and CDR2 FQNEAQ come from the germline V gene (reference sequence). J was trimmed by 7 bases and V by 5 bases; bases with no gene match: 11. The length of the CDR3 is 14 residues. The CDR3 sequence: CASSTGDSRLEQYF. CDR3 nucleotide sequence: TGTGCCAGCAGCACCGGGGACAGCCGTCTGGAGCAGTACTTC.

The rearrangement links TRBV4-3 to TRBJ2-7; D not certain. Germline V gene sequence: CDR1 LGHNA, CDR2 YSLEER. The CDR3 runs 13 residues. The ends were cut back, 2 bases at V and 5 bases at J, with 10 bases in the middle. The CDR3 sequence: CASSQSVWDEQYF. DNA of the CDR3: TGCGCCAGCAGCCAATCAGTTTGGGACGAGCAGTACTTC.

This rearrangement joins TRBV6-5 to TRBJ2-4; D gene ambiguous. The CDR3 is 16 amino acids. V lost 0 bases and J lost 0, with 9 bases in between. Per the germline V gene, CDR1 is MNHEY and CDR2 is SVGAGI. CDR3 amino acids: CASSYSNRLAKNIQYF. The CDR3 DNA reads TGTGCCAGCAGTTACTCAAACAGATTAGCCAAAAACATTCAGTACTTC.

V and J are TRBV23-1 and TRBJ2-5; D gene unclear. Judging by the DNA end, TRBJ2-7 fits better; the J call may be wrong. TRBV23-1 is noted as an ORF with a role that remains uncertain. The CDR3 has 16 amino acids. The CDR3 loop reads CASSPVDRDTTYEQYF. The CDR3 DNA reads TGCGCCAGCAGCCCAGTGGATAGAGACACTACCTACGAGCAGTACTTC.

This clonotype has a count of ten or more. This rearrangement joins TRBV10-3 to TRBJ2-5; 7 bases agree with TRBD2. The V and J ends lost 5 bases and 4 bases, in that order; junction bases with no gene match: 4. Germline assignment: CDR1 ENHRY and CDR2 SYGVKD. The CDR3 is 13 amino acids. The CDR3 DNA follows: TGTGCCATCAGTAACGGGGAGGGAGAGACCCAGTACTTC. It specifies CAISNGEGETQYF.

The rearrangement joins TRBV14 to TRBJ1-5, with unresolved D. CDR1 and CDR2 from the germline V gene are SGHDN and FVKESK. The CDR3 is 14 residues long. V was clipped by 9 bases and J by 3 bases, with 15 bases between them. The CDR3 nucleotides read TGTGCCAGTCCCTGTCCACCCAACAATCAGCCCCAGCATTTT. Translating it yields CASPCPPNNQPQHF.

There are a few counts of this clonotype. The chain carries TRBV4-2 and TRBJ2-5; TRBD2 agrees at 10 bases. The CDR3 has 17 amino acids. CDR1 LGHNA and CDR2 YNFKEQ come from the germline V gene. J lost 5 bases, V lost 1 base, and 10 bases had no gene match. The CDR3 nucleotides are TGTGCCAGCAGCCAAGGAGAGATAGCGGGAGGTTGGGAGACCCAGTACTTC. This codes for CASSQGEIAGGWETQYF.

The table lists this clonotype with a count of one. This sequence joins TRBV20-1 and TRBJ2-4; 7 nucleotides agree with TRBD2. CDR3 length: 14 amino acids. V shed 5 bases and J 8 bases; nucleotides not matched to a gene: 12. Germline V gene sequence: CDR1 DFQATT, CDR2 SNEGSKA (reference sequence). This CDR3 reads CSAHNDGGTDIQYF. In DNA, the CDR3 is TGCAGTGCTCATAATGACGGGGGGACCGACATTCAGTACTTC.

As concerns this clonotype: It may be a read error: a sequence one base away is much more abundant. CDR3 sequence (DNA): TGTGCCAGCAGCTTAGGTGCCTACGCGGTCAATGAGCAGTACTTC. Its protein is CASSLGAYAVNEQYF. The chain links TRBV11-2 to TRBJ2-1; D not certain. The assigned J gene may be wrong: the sequence end matches TRBJ2-7 better. The length of the CDR3 is 15 residues. The germline CDR1 and CDR2 sequences are SGHAT and FQNNGV.

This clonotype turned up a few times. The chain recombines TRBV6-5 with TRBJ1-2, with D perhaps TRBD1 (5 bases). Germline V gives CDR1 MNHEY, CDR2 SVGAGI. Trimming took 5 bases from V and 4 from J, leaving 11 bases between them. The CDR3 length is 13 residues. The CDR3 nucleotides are TGTGCCAGCAGTGCCCGGACAAGCTATGGCTACACCTTC. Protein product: CASSARTSYGYTF.

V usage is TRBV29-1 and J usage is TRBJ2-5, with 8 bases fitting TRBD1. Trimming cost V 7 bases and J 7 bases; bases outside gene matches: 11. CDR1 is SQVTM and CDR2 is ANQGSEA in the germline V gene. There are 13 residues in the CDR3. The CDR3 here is CSGGGQGAGTQYF. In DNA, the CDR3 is TGCAGCGGTGGAGGGCAGGGGGCTGGGACCCAGTACTTC.

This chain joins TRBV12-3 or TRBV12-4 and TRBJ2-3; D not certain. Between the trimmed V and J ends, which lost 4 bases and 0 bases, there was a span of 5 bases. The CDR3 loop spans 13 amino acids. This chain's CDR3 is CASSWRSTDTQYF. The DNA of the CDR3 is TGTGCCAGCAGTTGGCGTAGCACAGATACGCAGTATTTT.

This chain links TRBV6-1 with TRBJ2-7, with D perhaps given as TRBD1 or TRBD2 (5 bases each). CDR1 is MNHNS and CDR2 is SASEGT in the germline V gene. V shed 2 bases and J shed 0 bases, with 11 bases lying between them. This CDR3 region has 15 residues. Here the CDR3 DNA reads TGTGCCAGCAGTGAACGGTGGGACCACTCCTACGAGCAGTACTTC. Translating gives CASSERWDHSYEQYF.

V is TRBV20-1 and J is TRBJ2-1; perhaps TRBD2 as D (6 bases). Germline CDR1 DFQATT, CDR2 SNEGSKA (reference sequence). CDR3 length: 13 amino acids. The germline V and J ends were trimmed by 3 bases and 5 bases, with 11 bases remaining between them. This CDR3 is CSASRLVDNEQFF. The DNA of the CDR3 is TGCAGTGCTAGCCGACTAGTGGACAATGAGCAGTTCTTC.

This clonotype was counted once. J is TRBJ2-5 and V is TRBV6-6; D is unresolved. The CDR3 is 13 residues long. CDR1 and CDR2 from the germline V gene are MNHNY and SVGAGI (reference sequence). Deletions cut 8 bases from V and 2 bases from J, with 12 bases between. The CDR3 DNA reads TGTGCCAGCCTCCATACTTTACAAGAGACCCAGTACTTC. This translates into CASLHTLQETQYF.

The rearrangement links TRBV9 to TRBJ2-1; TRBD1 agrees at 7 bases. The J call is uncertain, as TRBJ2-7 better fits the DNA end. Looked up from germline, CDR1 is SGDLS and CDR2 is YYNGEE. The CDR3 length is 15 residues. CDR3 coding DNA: TGTGCCAGCAGCGCGACAGGGAACTCCTACAATGAGCAGTACTTC. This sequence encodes CASSATGNSYNEQYF.

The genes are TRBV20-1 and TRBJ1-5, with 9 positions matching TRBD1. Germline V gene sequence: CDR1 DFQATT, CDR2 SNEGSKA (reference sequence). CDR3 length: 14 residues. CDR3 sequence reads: CSGQGRDSNQPQHF. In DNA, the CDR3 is TGCAGCGGACAGGGGAGGGATAGCAATCAGCCCCAGCATTTT.

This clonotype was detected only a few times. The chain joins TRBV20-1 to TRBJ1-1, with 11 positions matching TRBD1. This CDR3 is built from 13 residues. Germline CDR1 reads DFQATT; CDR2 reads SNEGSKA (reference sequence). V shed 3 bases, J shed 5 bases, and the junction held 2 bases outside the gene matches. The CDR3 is CSASGQGATEAFF. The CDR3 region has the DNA TGCAGTGCTAGTGGACAGGGGGCGACTGAAGCTTTCTTT.

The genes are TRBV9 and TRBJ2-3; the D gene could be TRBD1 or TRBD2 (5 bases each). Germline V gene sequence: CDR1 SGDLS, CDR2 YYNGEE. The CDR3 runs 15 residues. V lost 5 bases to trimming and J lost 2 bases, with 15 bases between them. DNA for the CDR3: TGTGCCAGCAGTTATCCGGGACCGTCCACAGATACGCAGTATTTT. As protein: CASSYPGPSTDTQYF.

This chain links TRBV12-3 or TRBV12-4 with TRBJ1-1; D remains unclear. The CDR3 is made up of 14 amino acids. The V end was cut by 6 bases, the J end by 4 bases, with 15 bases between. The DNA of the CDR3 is TGTGCCAGCAGGCCCGGACTCCTTGGCACTGAAGCTTTCTTT. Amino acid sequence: CASRPGLLGTEAFF.

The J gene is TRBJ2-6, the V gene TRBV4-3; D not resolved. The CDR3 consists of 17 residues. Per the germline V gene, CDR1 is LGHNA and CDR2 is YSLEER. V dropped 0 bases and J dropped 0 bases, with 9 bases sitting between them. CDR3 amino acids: CASSQDPPPSGANVLTF. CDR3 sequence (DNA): TGCGCCAGCAGCCAAGATCCTCCGCCCTCTGGGGCCAACGTCCTGACTTTC.

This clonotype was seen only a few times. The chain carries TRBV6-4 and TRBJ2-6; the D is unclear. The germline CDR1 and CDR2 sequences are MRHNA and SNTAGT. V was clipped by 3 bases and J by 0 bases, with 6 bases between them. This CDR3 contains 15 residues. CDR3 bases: TGTGCCAGCAGTGAGGCAGTCTCTGGGGCCAACGTCCTGACTTTC. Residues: CASSEAVSGANVLTF.

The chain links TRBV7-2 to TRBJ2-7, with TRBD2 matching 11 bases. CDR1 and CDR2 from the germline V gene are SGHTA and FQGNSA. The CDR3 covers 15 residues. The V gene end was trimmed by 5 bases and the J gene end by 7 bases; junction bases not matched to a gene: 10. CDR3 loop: CASSRSGRVRNEQYF. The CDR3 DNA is TGTGCCAGCAGCCGTAGCGGGAGGGTCCGGAATGAGCAGTACTTC.

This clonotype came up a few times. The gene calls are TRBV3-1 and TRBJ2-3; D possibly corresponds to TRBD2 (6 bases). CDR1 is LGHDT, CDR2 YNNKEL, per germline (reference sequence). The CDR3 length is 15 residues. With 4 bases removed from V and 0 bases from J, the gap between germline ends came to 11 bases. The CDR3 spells CASSRFGGSTDTQYF. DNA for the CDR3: TGTGCCAGCAGCCGCTTTGGGGGGAGCACAGATACGCAGTATTTT.

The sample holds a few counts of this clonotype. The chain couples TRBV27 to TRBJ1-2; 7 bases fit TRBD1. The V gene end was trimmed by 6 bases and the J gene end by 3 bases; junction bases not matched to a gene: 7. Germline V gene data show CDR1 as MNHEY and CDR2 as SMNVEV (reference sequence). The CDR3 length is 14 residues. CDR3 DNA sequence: TGTGCCAGCAGGTACAGGGGAAAACACTATGGCTACACCTTC. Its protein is CASRYRGKHYGYTF.